Described below is a single T cell receptor (beta chain) sequence and its context. This likely reflects a read error, since a far larger clone is one base away. This record belongs to a study of low-dose radiotherapy and immunotherapy resistance in tumors. Study summary: Cohort 1 was treated with 0.5 Gy per fraction at 2-week intervals, amounting to 6.5 Gy overall. Cohort 2 patients were irradiated with 1 Gy every two weeks, reaching 13 Gy over 26 weeks. One day prior to radiation and immunotherapy, intravenous cyclophosphamide at 200 mg/m2 was given, repeated every two weeks. For four cycles from cycle 1 day 1, patients took 300 mg oral aspirin daily.

Time point noted: before trial treatment. TRAV- and TRBV-specific primers, spanning alpha and beta chains, primed first-strand cDNA. TCR amplification used roughly 21 PCR cycles, a constant-region primer and a V-primer adapter. MiXCR was run by TCRdb on the reads, yielding one entry per CDR3 protein. Among nearly 95,000 distinct CDR3 sequences listed, roughly 9% were seen once. Trimming cost V 5 bases and J 10 bases, with 12 bases left between them. The CDR3 spans 12 residues. The V gene is TRBV12-3 or TRBV12-4, the J gene TRBJ2-1; D is uncertain. This sample comprised PBMCs, obtained before treatment. This TCR was sampled from a male donor with prostate cancer. The chain's CDR3 is CASSRREGEQFF. As DNA, the CDR3 is TGTGCCAGCAGTCGGAGAGAAGGGGAGCAGTTCTTC.